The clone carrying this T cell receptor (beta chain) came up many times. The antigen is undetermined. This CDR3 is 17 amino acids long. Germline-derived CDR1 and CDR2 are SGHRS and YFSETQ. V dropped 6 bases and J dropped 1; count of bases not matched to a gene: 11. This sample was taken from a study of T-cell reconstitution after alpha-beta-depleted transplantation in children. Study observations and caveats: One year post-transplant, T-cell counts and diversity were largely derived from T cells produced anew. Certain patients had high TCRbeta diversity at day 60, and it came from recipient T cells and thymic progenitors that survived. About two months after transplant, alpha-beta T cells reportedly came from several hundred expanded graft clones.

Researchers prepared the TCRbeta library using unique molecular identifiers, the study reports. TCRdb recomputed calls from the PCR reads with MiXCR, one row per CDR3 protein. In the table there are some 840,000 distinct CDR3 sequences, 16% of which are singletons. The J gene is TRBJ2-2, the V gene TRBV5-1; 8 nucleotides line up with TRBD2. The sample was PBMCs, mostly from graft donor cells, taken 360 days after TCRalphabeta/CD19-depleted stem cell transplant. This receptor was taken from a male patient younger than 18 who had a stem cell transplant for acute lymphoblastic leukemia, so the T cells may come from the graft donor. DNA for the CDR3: TGCGCCAGCACTTGGCGGGAGGCCCGAAGGAACACCGGGGAGCTGTTTTTT. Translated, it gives CASTWREARRNTGELFF.